This T cell receptor (beta chain) was captured by sequencing in a study of persistence of HIV-infected CD4 T cells. The overall study: Antigen stimulation activated a lower proportion of cells, more of them memory, than anti-CD3/anti-CD28 stimulation. Study-wide results and caveats: TCRbeta richness was lower in CMV- and Gag-responding cells than in anti-CD3/anti-CD28-responding cells. Within sorted populations, more oligoclonal TCRs accompanied more oligoclonal proviruses.

Cells were stimulated nonspecifically with anti-CD3/anti-CD28 magnetic beads. Sorting selected CD4+ T cells upregulating both CD40 ligand and CD69. Turning to this clone: The antigen remains unidentified.

The CDR3 covers 13 residues. The ends were cut back, 6 bases at V and 1 base at J, with 10 bases in the middle. The immunoSEQ assay was version 4, run in survey mode. Template was genomic DNA at around 9.7 ng/uL, with up to 1 ug used per sample. Sequenced by immunoSEQ multiplex PCR; TCRdb stores in-frame clones only, minus some. The sample lists some 49,000 clones; about 90% were seen once. The sequence derives from an adult woman with HIV who was CMV-seropositive. The specimen was CD4+ T cells sorted from PBMCs after approximately 20-hour stimulation, collected from a patient who received antiretroviral therapy. The rearrangement links TRBV12-3 or TRBV12-4 to TRBJ2-7; D is possibly TRBD2 (5 bases). Here the CDR3 reads CASRLVGSYEQYF. CDR3 sequence (DNA): TGTGCCAGCAGACTAGTTGGGTCCTACGAGCAGTACTTC.